One and the same sample provided the 3 T cell receptor beta chains below, sequenced in a study of T cells after yellow fever vaccination. One entry per CDR3 protein results from TCRdb running MiXCR on the 5' RACE reads. The profile shows about 340,000 distinct CDR3 sequences, about 8.7% of them singletons. Sequencing was performed on PBMCs, taken on the day of the first yellow fever vaccination. The receptors originated from a man between 18 and 29 years old who received the YFV17D yellow fever vaccine.

This clonotype turned up a few times. The chain combines TRBV12-3 or TRBV12-4 with TRBJ2-2; D is unclear. Trimming stripped 6 bases from V and 2 bases from J, with 13 bases between. The CDR3 is made up of 15 amino acids. The CDR3 reads CASSNWGANTGELFF. Written as DNA, the CDR3 is TGTGCCAGCAGCAATTGGGGTGCAAACACCGGGGAGCTGTTTTTT.

The chain carries TRBV5-5 and TRBJ1-5; a weak D match, TRBD1 (5 bases). CDR1 and CDR2 (germline): SGHKS, YYEKEE (reference sequence). The CDR3 totals 14 residues. Trimming took 4 bases from V and 5 from J, leaving 13 bases between them. CDR3: CASSRQFIDQPQHF. The CDR3, as DNA: TGTGCCAGCAGCCGACAGTTCATCGATCAGCCCCAGCATTTT.

In this sample, this clonotype turned up a few times. DNA for the CDR3: TGTGCCAGCAGCCCTGGGACAGGGGTCGGCTACACCTTC. This translates into CASSPGTGVGYTF. J is TRBJ1-2 and V is TRBV3-1; 10 positions match TRBD1. The germline V gene encodes CDR1 LGHDT and CDR2 YNNKEL (reference sequence). V lost 4 bases to trimming and J lost 8 bases; unmatched junction nucleotides: 4. This CDR3 contains 13 residues.